A selection of T cell receptor beta chains follows, all from one sample in a study of monozygotic twins with cystic fibrosis. Data came from immunoSEQ multiplex PCR; TCRdb stores just in-frame clones and leaves some out. The sample gives 15,000 to 20,000 clones, about 96% of which show up once; roughly 0.62% is in the top ten. Sequencing used blood. These receptors were taken from a girl aged 2 to 10 with cystic fibrosis. Both conserved end residues are part of each CDR3. The order of the fields is V gene, clone size, D gene, J gene, CDR3 DNA, CDR3 protein. D genes are given only for firm matches. Expanded clones get a size class; other rows say once, few or many, or leave the size out.

V: TRBV9
size: .
D: .
J: TRBJ2-3
DNA: TGTGCCAGCAGCGCTGCTCGGGATACGCAGTATTTT
CDR3: CASSAARDTQYF

V: TRBV5-1
size: .
D: TRBD2
J: TRBJ2-3
DNA: TGCGCCAGCAGCTTGGTTGGACTAGATGCAGATACGCAGTATTTT
CDR3: CASSLVGLDADTQYF

V: TRBV27
size: .
D: TRBD1
J: TRBJ2-1
DNA: TGTGCCAGCAGGGTAACGGGACAGGCGTCCTTGAGGTGGTACAATGAGCAGTTCTTC
CDR3: CASRVTGQASLRWYNEQFF

V: TRBV13
size: .
D: .
J: TRBJ1-5
DNA: TGTGCCAGCAGCTTAGGAGGTCAGCCCCAGCATTTT
CDR3: CASSLGGQPQHF

V: TRBV5-1
size: .
D: .
J: TRBJ1-4
DNA: TGCGCCAGCAGGCGGGGTTCTAATGAAAAACTGTTTTTT
CDR3: CASRRGSNEKLFF

V: TRBV5-1
size: .
D: .
J: TRBJ2-5
DNA: TGCGCCAGCAGCTTGGCGGGGAACAAAGAGACCCAGTACTTC
CDR3: CASSLAGNKETQYF

V: TRBV7-2
size: .
D: .
J: TRBJ2-7
DNA: TGTGCCAGCAGCTTAGACGGCGGGCGGAGCTCCTACGAGCAGTACTTC
CDR3: CASSLDGGRSSYEQYF

V: TRBV6-6
size: once
D: .
J: TRBJ1-2
DNA: TGTGCCAGCAGTTACCGGACAGCGGTACAGAGGGGCTACACCTTC
CDR3: CASSYRTAVQRGYTF

V: TRBV13
size: once
D: .
J: TRBJ2-5
DNA: TGTGCCAGCAGCTTGACAGGAAACCAAGAGACCCAGTACTTC
CDR3: CASSLTGNQETQYF

V: TRBV6-5
size: .
D: TRBD1
J: TRBJ1-3
DNA: TGTGCCAGCAGCCGACAGGGCTATAGAAACACCATATATTTT
CDR3: CASSRQGYRNTIYF

V: TRBV7-2
size: .
D: .
J: TRBJ2-5
DNA: TGTGCCAGCAGTCGACAAGAGACCCAGTACTTC
CDR3: CASSRQETQYF

V: TRBV6-1
size: .
D: .
J: TRBJ1-1
DNA: TGTGCCAGCAGTTCTTCTGGACAGAGGAACACTGAAGCTTTCTTT
CDR3: CASSSSGQRNTEAFF

V: TRBV7-2
size: once
D: .
J: TRBJ1-5
DNA: TGTGCCAGCAGCTTACTCAGGGACCAGCCCCAGCATTTT
CDR3: CASSLLRDQPQHF

V: TRBV5-6
size: .
D: TRBD1
J: TRBJ1-6
DNA: TGTGCCAGCAGCATGTCCGGGACAGGGCACTCACCCCTCCACTTT
CDR3: CASSMSGTGHSPLHF

V: TRBV6-5
size: .
D: .
J: TRBJ1-1
DNA: TGTGCCACTTCGACAGAACTTTTGAACACTGAAGCTTTCTTT
CDR3: CATSTELLNTEAFF

V: TRBV4-2
size: .
D: .
J: TRBJ2-7
DNA: TGTGCCAGCAGCCACGTAGGACAGCATAGCTCCTACGAGCAGTACTTC
CDR3: CASSHVGQHSSYEQYF

V: TRBV5-6
size: .
D: .
J: TRBJ1-2
DNA: TGTGCCAGCAGCTTGGATGGCGGGACAAACTATGGCTACACCTTC
CDR3: CASSLDGGTNYGYTF

V: TRBV18
size: .
D: .
J: TRBJ1-1
DNA: TGTGCCAGCTCACTGCGCTCCGAAGCTTTCTTT
CDR3: CASSLRSEAFF

V: TRBV2
size: .
D: .
J: TRBJ2-2
DNA: TGTGCCAGCAGACGACAGGGAGGAACCGGGGAGCTGTTTTTT
CDR3: CASRRQGGTGELFF

V: TRBV28
size: .
D: .
J: TRBJ1-1
DNA: TGTGCCAGCAGTTTATGGCTTGAAGTTTTCTTT
CDR3: CASSLWLEVFF

V: TRBV10-2
size: .
D: TRBD2
J: TRBJ2-7
DNA: TGCGCCAGCAGTGATGTGTGGACTAGCGCCGAGCAGTACTTC
CDR3: CASSDVWTSAEQYF

V: TRBV18
size: .
D: .
J: TRBJ2-1
DNA: TGTGCCAGCTCACCTACAGAAAATGAGCAGTTCTTC
CDR3: CASSPTENEQFF

V: TRBV2
size: .
D: TRBD1
J: TRBJ1-3
DNA: TGTGCCAGCAAGGGACAGGGGGTAGGAAACACCATATATTTT
CDR3: CASKGQGVGNTIYF

V: TRBV7-9
size: .
D: .
J: TRBJ1-1
DNA: TGTGCCAGCAGCTCCGGACGCGCAGCTGAAGCTTTCTTT
CDR3: CASSSGRAAEAFF

V: TRBV5-8
size: .
D: TRBD1
J: TRBJ1-5
DNA: TGTGCCAGCAGTCCCCGGACAGGTATCCAGCCCCAGCATTTT
CDR3: CASSPRTGIQPQHF

V: TRBV7-6
size: .
D: .
J: TRBJ1-6
DNA: TGTGCCAGCAGCTTAGATGGCATTCAGGGGCCCAATTCACCCCTCCACTTT
CDR3: CASSLDGIQGPNSPLHF

V: TRBV5-6
size: .
D: TRBD2
J: TRBJ2-5
DNA: TGTGCCAGCAGCTCCGGACTAGCGCCTCGGCGGCAAGAGACCCAGTACTTC
CDR3: CASSSGLAPRRQETQYF

V: TRBV5-6
size: .
D: .
J: TRBJ2-7
DNA: TGTGCCAGCAGCTCGGTGGACAGTTCCTACGAGCAGTACTTC
CDR3: CASSSVDSSYEQYF

V: TRBV15
size: .
D: .
J: TRBJ2-7
DNA: TGTGCCACCAGCGGGGCCACCTACGAGCAGTACTTC
CDR3: CATSGATYEQYF

V: TRBV2
size: .
D: .
J: TRBJ1-6
DNA: TGTGCCAGCAGTTATGTGGACATTAGTTCACCCCTCCACTTT
CDR3: CASSYVDISSPLHF

V: TRBV5-6
size: .
D: .
J: TRBJ1-2
DNA: TGTGCCAGCAGCTTGAACAGGGCGGGTGATGGCTACACCTTC
CDR3: CASSLNRAGDGYTF

V: TRBV11-2
size: .
D: .
J: TRBJ1-2
DNA: TGTGCCAGCAGCCCGCAAGTAGGTGGCAGAAACTATGGCTACACCTTC
CDR3: CASSPQVGGRNYGYTF

V: TRBV10-2
size: .
D: TRBD2
J: TRBJ2-1
DNA: TGCGCCAGCAGGAGCGGGGGAGGCAATGAGCAGTTCTTC
CDR3: CASRSGGGNEQFF

V: TRBV18
size: .
D: .
J: TRBJ2-5
DNA: TGTGCCAGCTCACCAGGGACGCAAGAGACCCAGTACTTC
CDR3: CASSPGTQETQYF

V: TRBV18
size: .
D: .
J: TRBJ1-1
DNA: TGTGCCAGCTCCTTAGGCACTGAAGCTTTCTTT
CDR3: CASSLGTEAFF

V: TRBV14
size: .
D: .
J: TRBJ1-1
DNA: TGTGCCAGCAGCCAAGGCGGGAACACTGAAGCTTTCTTT
CDR3: CASSQGGNTEAFF

V: TRBV11-2
size: .
D: .
J: TRBJ2-5
DNA: TGTGCCAGCAGCTTTACCGGTACCCAAGAGACCCAGTACTTC
CDR3: CASSFTGTQETQYF

V: TRBV9
size: .
D: TRBD1
J: TRBJ2-7
DNA: TGTGCCAGCAGCGTAGGGGGACAGGGCCTCTACGAGCAGTACTTC
CDR3: CASSVGGQGLYEQYF

V: TRBV19
size: .
D: TRBD1
J: TRBJ1-1
DNA: TGTGCCAGTAGCCTGACAGGGGTGTACACTGAAGCTTTCTTT
CDR3: CASSLTGVYTEAFF

V: TRBV6-1
size: .
D: .
J: TRBJ2-5
DNA: TGTGCCAGCAGTGAAGGTGTAGGGGCAGAGACCCAGTACTTC
CDR3: CASSEGVGAETQYF

V: TRBV7-6
size: once
D: TRBD1
J: TRBJ2-1
DNA: TGTGCCAGCAGCCCGCAAATCCGGGACAGGGCCTACAATGAGCAGTTCTTC
CDR3: CASSPQIRDRAYNEQFF

V: TRBV29-1
size: .
D: .
J: TRBJ1-2
DNA: TGCAGCGTTGAAGACGTGTGGGCTGGCTATGGCTACACCTTC
CDR3: CSVEDVWAGYGYTF

V: TRBV5-6
size: once
D: TRBD1
J: TRBJ2-5
DNA: TGTGCCAGCAGCTCGCAGACAGGGGCCCAAGAGACCCAGTACTTC
CDR3: CASSSQTGAQETQYF

V: TRBV11-2
size: .
D: TRBD2
J: TRBJ2-2
DNA: TGTGCCAGCAGCCGAAGACTAGCGGGGAAAAACACCGGGGAGCTGTTTTTT
CDR3: CASSRRLAGKNTGELFF

V: TRBV7-2
size: .
D: .
J: TRBJ1-1
DNA: TGTGCCAGCAGCTTCAACTTAAAGACACTGAAAAGACCTGAAGCTTTCTTT
CDR3: CASSFNLKTLKRPEAFF

V: TRBV6-1
size: few
D: .
J: TRBJ1-6
DNA: TGTGCCAGCAGTAAAGCCCTGGGCTCCTATAATTCACCCCTCCACTTT
CDR3: CASSKALGSYNSPLHF

V: TRBV5-1
size: .
D: TRBD1
J: TRBJ1-1
DNA: TGCGCCAGCAGCTTGCAGGGGGCGGTTGGGATGAACACTGAAGCTTTCTTT
CDR3: CASSLQGAVGMNTEAFF

V: TRBV27
size: .
D: TRBD1
J: TRBJ2-7
DNA: TGTGCCAGCAGATTGGACAGGGTTGGCTACGAGCAGTACTTC
CDR3: CASRLDRVGYEQYF

V: TRBV19
size: .
D: .
J: TRBJ1-1
DNA: TGTGCCAGTAGCGACATAGGGGTAAACACTGAAGCTTTCTTT
CDR3: CASSDIGVNTEAFF

V: TRBV29-1
size: .
D: .
J: TRBJ1-2
DNA: TGCAGCGTCTCATTTCCAAACTATGGCTACACCTTC
CDR3: CSVSFPNYGYTF

V: TRBV6-5
size: .
D: .
J: TRBJ2-7
DNA: TGTGCCAGCAGTTACTCGGTATCCTACGAGCAGTACTTC
CDR3: CASSYSVSYEQYF

V: TRBV4-3
size: .
D: .
J: TRBJ1-5
DNA: TGCGCCAGCAGCCGTTTCGCGGGAGTAGGCCAGCCCCAGCATTTT
CDR3: CASSRFAGVGQPQHF

V: TRBV6-1
size: .
D: .
J: TRBJ1-2
DNA: TGTGCCAGCAGTGAGGGACCCCCAAGGGGGGGTTCCCCCCACTATGGCTACACCTTC
CDR3: CASSEGPPRGGSPHYGYTF

V: TRBV4-3
size: .
D: .
J: TRBJ2-3
DNA: TGCGCCAGCAGCCTGACTTCCGCTAGCACAGATACGCAGTATTTT
CDR3: CASSLTSASTDTQYF